This T cell receptor (beta chain) was identified during a study of CXCR3-negative and CXCR3-positive naive CD8 T cells (dated 2019 in TCRdb). Looking at the study overall: In total, 110 million to 150 million TRB reads were obtained, corresponding to roughly 1.5 +/- 0.3 million reads per library. For the TRBV-TRBJ cluster analysis, the naive subsets came from 5 donors, while the memory cells came from 3 donors. Diversity and physicochemical repertoire analyses were performed on about ten donors pooled from two independent experiments.

Each CD8+ T cell subset was flow-sorted in triplicate, and around 320,000 cells per subset were placed directly into RLT lysis buffer. Naive CD8+ T cells were defined stringently as CD45RO-CCR7+CD27+CD95- to exclude memory contaminants. Peripheral blood mononuclear cells were isolated from buffy coats using standard density gradient centrifugation. Naive CXCR3-negative and CXCR3-positive CD8+ T cells were flow-sorted on a FACSAria III. Total RNA was extracted from sorted cells using an RNeasy Mini Kit. The investigation overall reported the following: Naive CXCR3-negative and CXCR3-positive cells from the same donor showed similar TRBV-TRBJ usage, whereas memory cells showed distinct patterns. CXCR3 expression partially decreased after cryopreservation, so most assays used freshly isolated PBMCs. Comparably high repertoire diversity was found in both naive subsets, whereas much lower repertoire diversity was found in memory CD8+ T cells. TRB CDR3s from CXCR3-positive naive cells showed higher hydrophobicity (lower Kidera factor 4), lower energy, and higher strength and volume indices than CXCR3-negative naive cells. Surface CD5, linked to self-reactivity in mice, was comparable between naive subsets; TCR interaction strength was therefore also inferred from TRB CDR3 physicochemical properties.

As to this clonotype: It lacks a known antigen.

Sequenced on a NextSeq 550. The Human TCR Profiling Kit (MiLaboratory) was used to prepare UMI-labeled 5' RACE TRB cDNA libraries. The full amount of extracted RNA was used for cDNA synthesis, and the full amount of resulting cDNA was used for PCR amplification. Libraries were prepared in parallel with an identical number of PCR cycles. The study's own analysis went as follows. About 49,000 +/- 11,000 unique UMI-labeled TRB cDNA molecules per library were extracted with MIGEC and MiXCR, with at least two reads per UMI required. On average, around 40,000 +/- 10,000 functional in-frame TRB CDR3 nucleotide clonotypes lacking stop codons were found per library. After downsampling to 5000 UMI-labeled TRB molecules per sample, diversity metrics such as normalized Shannon-Wiener and Chao1 were calculated in VDJtools. VDJtools was used to calculate clonotype-size-weighted physicochemical properties of the central five CDR3 residues, namely interaction energy, strength, volume and Kidera factor 4. TCRdb reprocessed the reads, so every CDR3 protein sequence counts as one entry and DNA is not shown. What appears here as the V and J calls and clone size reflects TCRdb's work, not the paper's. The record for this sample contains tens of thousands of distinct CDR3 sequences. The ten largest clones capture around 5% of the sample.

The CDR3 runs 13 amino acids, cysteine and phenylalanine included. No DNA was logged. This sequence was found in a human donor in good health. Some clones in this sample may be carry-over from other donors' samples. Sequences were obtained from naive CXCR3+ CD8+ T cells from blood. The sample's cell subset or site label, decoded: CD45RO-CCR7+CD27+CD95- naive CD8+ T cells expressing CXCR3 (TNR3+). The rearranged chain carries TRBV12-3 or TRBV12-4 and TRBJ2-7; lacking DNA, the TRBD2 call made by TCRdb goes unchecked. The CDR3 reads CASKLASSYEQYF.